Shown below are 15 T cell receptor beta chains from a single sample sequenced in a study of molecular identifiers for immune sequencing clone quantification. TCRdb recomputed calls from the PCR reads with MiXCR, one row per CDR3 protein. The sample consists of about 320,000 distinct CDR3 sequences, roughly 23% of them appearing once. Sequencing was carried out using naive CD8+ T cells from blood, with Jurkat cell RNA spiked in. Sample subset: FACS-sorted CD8+CD4-CCR7+CD45RA+ naive T cells. Source of these receptors: a human donor in good health. Some libraries in this study had Jurkat cell RNA spiked in.

This clonotype was recorded at least ten times. This chain joins TRBV7-9 and TRBJ1-4; D unclear. Germline values: CDR1 SEHNR, CDR2 FQNEAQ (reference sequence). CDR3 size: 14 residues. V dropped 5 bases and J dropped 8 bases, with 15 bases sitting between them. The CDR3 DNA reads TGTGCCAGCAGCCCCGTCTCCCTTCGGGAAAAACTGTTTTTT. Translating it yields CASSPVSLREKLFF.

This clonotype was detected only once. Possible read error: a much larger clone is one base away. V gene TRBV2 combines with J gene TRBJ1-6, with 9 bases lining up with TRBD1. CDR3 size: 16 residues. The V gene's germline CDR1 is SNHLY and CDR2 FYNNEI. The V segment lost 4 bases and the J segment 7 bases; nucleotides outside the gene matches: 8. Here the CDR3 DNA reads TGTGCCAGCAGTGGGAGGGGACAGGGCCAAAATTCACCCCTCCACTTT. Translating it yields CASSGRGQGQNSPLHF.

This clonotype appeared many times. The chain links TRBV19 to TRBJ2-7; TRBD2 matches at 7 bases. V gave up 8 bases and J gave up 2 bases; unmatched junction bases: 3. This CDR3 has 12 amino acids. In germline, CDR1 is LNHDA, CDR2 SQIVND (reference sequence). CDR3 DNA: TGTGCCAGTGCTAGCGGACCCTACGAGCAGTACTTC. The encoded protein is CASASGPYEQYF.

This clonotype was recorded many times. The chain has TRBV7-2 and TRBJ1-6; TRBD1 agrees at 7 bases. The J segment lost 7 bases and the V segment lost 5 bases, leaving 5 bases of the junction unmatched. Germline CDR1 SGHTA, CDR2 FQGNSA. The CDR3 is 14 amino acids. CDR3 loop: CASSLGQENSPLHF. The CDR3 DNA follows: TGTGCCAGCAGCCTCGGACAGGAAAATTCACCCCTCCACTTT. Supplemented by reference TRBV7-2 and TRBJ1-6, the full variable domain reads GAGVSQSPSNKVTEKGKDVELRCDPISGHTALYWYRQSLGQGLEFLIYFQGNSAPDKSGLPSDRFSAERTGGSVSTLTIQRTQQEDSAVYLCASSLGQENSPLHFGNGTRLTVT.

This clonotype has a count of ten or more. CDR3 nucleotide sequence: TGCAGCCCTCAGCCCCAGCATTTT. The encoded protein is CSPQPQHF. The chain is built from TRBV29-1 and TRBJ1-5, with no clear D. CDR3 length equals 8 residues. CDR1 and CDR2 (germline): SQVTM, ANQGSEA. Trimming took off 8 bases at V and 6 bases at J, with 2 bases between the two ends. The full variable domain, rest sourced from reference TRBV29-1 and TRBJ1-5, is SAVISQKPSRDICQRGTSLTIQCQVDSQVTMMFWYRQQPGQSLTLIATANQGSEATYESGFVIDKFPISRPNLTFSTLTVSNMSPEDSSIYLCSPQPQHFGDGTRLSIL.

Many counts were recorded for this clonotype. V and J are TRBV4-1 and TRBJ1-5, with D perhaps matching TRBD1 (5 bases). V was trimmed by 3 bases and J by 1 base, leaving 13 bases between them. The CDR3 is 16 residues long. The germline V gene has CDR1 MGHRA and CDR2 YSYEKL. The CDR3 spells CASSQFYGDSNQPQHF. CDR3 nucleotides: TGCGCCAGCAGCCAGTTCTATGGGGACAGCAATCAGCCCCAGCATTTT.

The chain links TRBV30 to TRBJ2-1; D remains ambiguous. CDR1 is GTSNPN, CDR2 SVGIG, per germline (reference sequence). V was trimmed by 0 bases and J by 7 bases, leaving 10 bases between them. The CDR3 has 13 residues. This CDR3 is CAWSVRTGNEQFF. The CDR3 DNA is TGTGCCTGGAGTGTACGGACGGGTAATGAGCAGTTCTTC.

This clonotype was counted many times. The genes are TRBV28 and TRBJ2-5, with 11 bases identical to TRBD1. CDR1 and CDR2 (germline): MDHEN, SYDVKM. This CDR3 region has 16 residues. With 6 bases clipped from V and 2 bases from J, the junction kept 8 bases outside the gene matches. CDR3 amino acids: CASSLLDRGPQETQYF. The CDR3 coding sequence is TGTGCCAGCAGCCTACTGGACAGGGGGCCTCAAGAGACCCAGTACTTC.

This clonotype has just a few counts. This chain links TRBV4-3 with TRBJ2-7, with TRBD2 identical over 7 bases. The CDR3 contains 17 residues. CDR1 is LGHNA and CDR2 is YSLEER in the germline V gene. V lost 1 base, J lost 3 bases, and 12 bases stayed unmatched. DNA for the CDR3: TGCGCCAGCAGCCAAGGTCTACACGGGGGGTCGGACTACGAGCAGTACTTC. Translated, it gives CASSQGLHGGSDYEQYF.

Worth noting for this clonotype: One base away lies a much larger clone, so this may be a sequencing read error. The chain links TRBV6-2 or TRBV6-3 to TRBJ1-5, with 7 nucleotides matching TRBD1. The germline V gene encodes CDR1 MNHEY and CDR2 SVGEGT. This CDR3 is built from 13 residues. The CDR3 DNA sequence: TGTGCCAGCAGTCAACAGGGGTATCAGCCCCGGCATTTT. Amino acid sequence: CASSQQGYQPRHF.

This clonotype was detected ten times or more. The gene calls are TRBV2 and TRBJ1-1; D uncertain. The CDR3 sequence is 14 residues long. Between the trimmed V and J ends, which lost 3 bases and 0 bases, there was a span of 8 bases. From germline, CDR1 is SNHLY and CDR2 FYNNEI. The DNA of the CDR3 is TGTGCCAGCAGTGAGGTGGAACTGAACACTGAAGCTTTCTTT. This encodes CASSEVELNTEAFF.

This clonotype was detected many times. The chain joins TRBV29-1 to TRBJ1-1; perhaps TRBD1 as D (5 bases). The CDR3 covers 13 residues. Trimming pared 7 bases from V and 5 bases from J, leaving 17 bases between. Germline V gives CDR1 SQVTM, CDR2 ANQGSEA. CDR3 DNA sequence: TGCAGCGGGGTCGGGGGGAGGATTACTGAAGCTTTCTTT. It specifies CSGVGGRITEAFF.

The chain employs TRBV10-1 and TRBJ2-1; tentative D call: TRBD2 (5 bases). The CDR3 runs 13 residues. Germline V gene sequence: CDR1 WNHNN, CDR2 SYGVQD (reference sequence). V was pared by 1 base and J by 9 bases, with 10 bases between. Here the CDR3 DNA reads TGCGCCAGCAGTGAGTTCCTAGCCAGTGAGCAGTTCTTC. Translating gives CASSEFLASEQFF.

This sequence joins TRBV14 and TRBJ1-2; D gene uncertain. Trimming removed 5 bases at V and 3 bases at J, with 13 bases between. Looked up from germline, CDR1 is SGHDN and CDR2 is FVKESK. The length of the CDR3 is 14 residues. In DNA, the CDR3 is TGTGCCAGCAGCTCCTACATGGGTGACTATGGCTACACCTTC. Protein: CASSSYMGDYGYTF.

The table lists this clonotype with many counts. The chain recombines TRBV7-2 with TRBJ2-7, with 10 bases identical to TRBD2. Trimming removed 5 bases from V and 0 bases from J; junction bases left unmatched: 7. Germline CDR1 SGHTA, CDR2 FQGNSA. The CDR3 runs to 16 residues. The CDR3 region is CASSQTGLAVSYEQYF. CDR3 nucleotide sequence: TGTGCCAGCAGCCAGACAGGACTAGCGGTCTCCTACGAGCAGTACTTC.